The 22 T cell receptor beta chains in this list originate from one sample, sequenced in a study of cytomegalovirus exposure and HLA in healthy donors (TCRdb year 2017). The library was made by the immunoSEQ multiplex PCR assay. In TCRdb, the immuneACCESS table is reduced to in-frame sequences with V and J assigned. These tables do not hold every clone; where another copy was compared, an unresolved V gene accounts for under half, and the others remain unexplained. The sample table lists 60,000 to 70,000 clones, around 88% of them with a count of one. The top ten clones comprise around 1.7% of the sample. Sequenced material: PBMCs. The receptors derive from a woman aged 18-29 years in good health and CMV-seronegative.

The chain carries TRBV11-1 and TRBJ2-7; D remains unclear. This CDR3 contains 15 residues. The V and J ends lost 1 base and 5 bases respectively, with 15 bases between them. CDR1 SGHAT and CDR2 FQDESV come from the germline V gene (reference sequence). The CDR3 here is CASSLGVTPSDEQYF. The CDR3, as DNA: TGTGCCAGCAGCTTAGGTGTAACTCCCTCGGACGAGCAGTACTTC.

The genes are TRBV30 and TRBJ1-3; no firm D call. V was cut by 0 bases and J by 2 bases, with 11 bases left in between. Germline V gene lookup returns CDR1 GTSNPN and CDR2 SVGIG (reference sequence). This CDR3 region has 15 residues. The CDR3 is CAWSVLGVAGNTIYF. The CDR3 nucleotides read TGTGCCTGGAGTGTACTAGGAGTAGCTGGAAACACCATATATTTT.

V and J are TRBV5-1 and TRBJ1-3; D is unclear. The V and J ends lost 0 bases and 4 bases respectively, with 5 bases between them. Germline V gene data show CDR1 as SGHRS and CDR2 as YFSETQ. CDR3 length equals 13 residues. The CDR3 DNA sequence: TGCGCCAGCAGCTTGGACCGGGGAAACACCATATATTTT. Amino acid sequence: CASSLDRGNTIYF.

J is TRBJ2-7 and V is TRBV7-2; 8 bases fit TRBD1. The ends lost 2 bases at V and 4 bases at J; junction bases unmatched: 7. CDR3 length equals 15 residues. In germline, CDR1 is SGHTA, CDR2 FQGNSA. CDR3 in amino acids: CASSLSFGQGYEQYF. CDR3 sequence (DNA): TGTGCCAGCAGCTTATCCTTCGGACAGGGATACGAGCAGTACTTC.

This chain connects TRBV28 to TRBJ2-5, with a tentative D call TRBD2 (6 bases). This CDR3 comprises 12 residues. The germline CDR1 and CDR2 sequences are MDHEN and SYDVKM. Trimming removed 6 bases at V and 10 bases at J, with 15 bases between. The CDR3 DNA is TGTGCCAGCAGCACCGGGGGATCTGACCAGTACTTC. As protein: CASSTGGSDQYF.

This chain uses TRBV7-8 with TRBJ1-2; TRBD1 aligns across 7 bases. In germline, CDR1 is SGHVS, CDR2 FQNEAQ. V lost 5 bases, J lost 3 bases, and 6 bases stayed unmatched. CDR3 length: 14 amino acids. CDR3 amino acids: CASSLRQGDYGYTF. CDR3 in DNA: TGTGCCAGCAGCCTCCGACAGGGTGACTATGGCTACACCTTC.

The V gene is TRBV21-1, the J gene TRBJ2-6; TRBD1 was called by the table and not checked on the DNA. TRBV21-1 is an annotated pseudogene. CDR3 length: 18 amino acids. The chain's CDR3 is CASSRDLDRGPGANVLTF. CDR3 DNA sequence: TGTGCCAGCAGCAGGGATCTAGACAGGGGGCCTGGGGCCAACGTCCTGACTTTC.

CDR3 DNA sequence: TGTGCCAGCAGTTTGAACAGGGGGCTTAGCGGGGAGCTGTTTTTT. Translation gives CASSLNRGLSGELFF. The chain has TRBV27 and TRBJ2-2, with 9 bases matching TRBD1. V trimming: 3 bases; J trimming: 7 bases; junction bases outside the gene matches: 6. Germline V gives CDR1 MNHEY, CDR2 SMNVEV (reference sequence). This CDR3 spans 15 amino acids.

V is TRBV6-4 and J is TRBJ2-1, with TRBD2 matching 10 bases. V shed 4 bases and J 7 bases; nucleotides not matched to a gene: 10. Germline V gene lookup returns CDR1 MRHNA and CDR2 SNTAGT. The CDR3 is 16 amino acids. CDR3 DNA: TGTGCCAGCAGTGCTAGCGGGGGTCTGGTGGGGAATGAGCAGTTCTTC. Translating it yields CASSASGGLVGNEQFF.

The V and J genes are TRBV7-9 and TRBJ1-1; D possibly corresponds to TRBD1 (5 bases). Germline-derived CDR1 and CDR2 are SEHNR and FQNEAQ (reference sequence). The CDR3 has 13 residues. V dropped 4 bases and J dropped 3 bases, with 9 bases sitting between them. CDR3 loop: CASSWGGDTEAFF. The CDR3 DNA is TGTGCCAGCAGCTGGGGAGGGGACACTGAAGCTTTCTTT.

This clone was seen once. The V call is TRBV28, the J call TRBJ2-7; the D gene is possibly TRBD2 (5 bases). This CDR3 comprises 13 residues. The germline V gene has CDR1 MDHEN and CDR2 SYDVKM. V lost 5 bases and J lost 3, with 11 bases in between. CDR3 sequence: CASSTPRVYEQYF. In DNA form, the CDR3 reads TGTGCCAGCAGTACACCGAGGGTCTACGAGCAGTACTTC.

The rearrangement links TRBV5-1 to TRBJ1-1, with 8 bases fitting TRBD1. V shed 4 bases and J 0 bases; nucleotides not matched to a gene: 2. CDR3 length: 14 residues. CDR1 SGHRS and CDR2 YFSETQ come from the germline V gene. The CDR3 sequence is CASSGTGLNTEAFF. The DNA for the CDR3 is TGCGCCAGCAGCGGGACAGGACTGAACACTGAAGCTTTCTTT.

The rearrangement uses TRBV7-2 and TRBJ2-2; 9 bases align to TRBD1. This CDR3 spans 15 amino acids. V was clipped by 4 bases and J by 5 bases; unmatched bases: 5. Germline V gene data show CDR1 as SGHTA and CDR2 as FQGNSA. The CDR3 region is CASSSDRGRTGELFF. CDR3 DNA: TGTGCCAGCAGCTCTGACAGGGGGAGGACCGGGGAGCTGTTTTTT.

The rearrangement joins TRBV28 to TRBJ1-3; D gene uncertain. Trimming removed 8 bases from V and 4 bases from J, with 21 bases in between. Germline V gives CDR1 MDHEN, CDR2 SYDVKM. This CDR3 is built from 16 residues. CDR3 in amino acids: CASRAPGGIGGNTIYF. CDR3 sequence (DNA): TGTGCCAGCCGCGCCCCGGGAGGGATTGGGGGAAACACCATATATTTT.

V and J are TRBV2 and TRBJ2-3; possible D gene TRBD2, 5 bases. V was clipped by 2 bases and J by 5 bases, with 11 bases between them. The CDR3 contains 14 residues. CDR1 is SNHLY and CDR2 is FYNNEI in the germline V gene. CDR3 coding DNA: TGTGCCAGCAGTGAATGGGGAGTTGGAGATACGCAGTATTTT. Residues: CASSEWGVGDTQYF.

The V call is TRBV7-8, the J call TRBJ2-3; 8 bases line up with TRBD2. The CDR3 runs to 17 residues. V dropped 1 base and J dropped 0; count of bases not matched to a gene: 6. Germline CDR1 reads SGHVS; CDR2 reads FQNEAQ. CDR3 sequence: CASSLGGGGLSTDTQYF. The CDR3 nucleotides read TGTGCCAGCAGCTTAGGCGGCGGGGGGCTCAGCACAGATACGCAGTATTTT. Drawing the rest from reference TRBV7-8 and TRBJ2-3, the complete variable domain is GAGVSQSPRYKVAKRGQDVALRCDPISGHVSLFWYQQALGQGPEFLTYFQNEAQLDKSGLPSDRFFAERPEGSVSTLKIQRTQQEDSAVYLCASSLGGGGLSTDTQYFGPGTRLTVL.

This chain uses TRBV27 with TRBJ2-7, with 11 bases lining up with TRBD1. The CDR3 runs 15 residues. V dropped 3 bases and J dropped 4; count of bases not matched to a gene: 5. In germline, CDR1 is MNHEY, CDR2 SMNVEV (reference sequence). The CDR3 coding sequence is TGTGCCAGCAGTTTTACTGGGACAGGGGGTTACGAGCAGTACTTC. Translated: CASSFTGTGGYEQYF.

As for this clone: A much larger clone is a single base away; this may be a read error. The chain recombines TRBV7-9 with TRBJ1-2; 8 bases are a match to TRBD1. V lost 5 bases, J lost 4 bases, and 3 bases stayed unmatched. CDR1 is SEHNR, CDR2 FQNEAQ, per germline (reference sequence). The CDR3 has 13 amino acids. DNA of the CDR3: TGTGCCAGCAGCCCGGACAGGGTCTATGGCTACACCTTC. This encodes CASSPDRVYGYTF.

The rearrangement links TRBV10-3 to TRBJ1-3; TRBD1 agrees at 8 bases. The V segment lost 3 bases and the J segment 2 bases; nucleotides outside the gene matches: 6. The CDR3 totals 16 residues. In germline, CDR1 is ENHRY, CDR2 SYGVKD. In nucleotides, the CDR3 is TGTGCCATCAGTGACCCCCCGACAGGGGCTGGAAACACCATATATTTT. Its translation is CAISDPPTGAGNTIYF.

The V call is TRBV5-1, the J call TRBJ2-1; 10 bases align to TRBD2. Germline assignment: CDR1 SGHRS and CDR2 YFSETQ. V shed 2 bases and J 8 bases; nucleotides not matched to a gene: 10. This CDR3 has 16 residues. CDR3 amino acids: CASSFPGTSGNYEQFF. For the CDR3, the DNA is TGCGCCAGCAGCTTCCCAGGCACTAGCGGGAATTATGAGCAGTTCTTC.

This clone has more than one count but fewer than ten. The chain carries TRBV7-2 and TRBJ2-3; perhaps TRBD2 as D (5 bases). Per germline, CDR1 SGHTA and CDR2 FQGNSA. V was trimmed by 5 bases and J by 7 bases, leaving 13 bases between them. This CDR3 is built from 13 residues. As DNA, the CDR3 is TGTGCCAGCAGCCCCCGGACTGGCAATACGCAGTATTTT. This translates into CASSPRTGNTQYF.

The CDR3 nucleotides read TGTGCCAGCAGTGCAAACAGGGGATACCAGCATTTT. Translation: CASSANRGYQHF. The rearrangement links TRBV27 to TRBJ1-5, with 7 positions matching TRBD1. Germline CDR1 is MNHEY and CDR2 is SMNVEV (reference sequence). The ends lost 5 bases at V and 12 bases at J; junction bases unmatched: 7. This CDR3 comprises 12 residues.